This TCR beta chain was sequenced for a study of blood T cell repertoires in COVID-19. Profiled with immunoSEQ multiplex PCR; TCRdb holds only in-frame clones, not every one. This table holds 350,000 or so clones, around 85% found once. There are 14 residues in the CDR3. CDR1 SGHTA and CDR2 FQGNSA come from the germline V gene. Trimming took off 5 bases at V and 2 bases at J, with 13 bases between the two ends. The V and J genes are TRBV7-2 and TRBJ2-7; no clear D gene. Sequences were obtained from PBMCs or T cells enriched from blood (not recorded which). This clonotype was obtained from a woman aged 35 to 49 with acute COVID-19. This CDR3 is CASSLEAHAYEQYF. The CDR3 nucleotides read TGTGCCAGCAGCCTCGAAGCGCACGCCTACGAGCAGTACTTC. Combining the CDR3 with reference TRBV7-2 and TRBJ2-7 gives the whole variable domain GAGVSQSPSNKVTEKGKDVELRCDPISGHTALYWYRQSLGQGLEFLIYFQGNSAPDKSGLPSDRFSAERTGGSVSTLTIQRTQQEDSAVYLCASSLEAHAYEQYFGPGTRLTVT.